This entry lists 31 T cell receptor beta chains sequenced from one sample in a study of CD8 T cells in ankylosing spondylitis. These receptors have no known antigen. General observations from the study: A TCR beta motif made of several highly homologous variants seemed typical of ankylosing spondylitis blood.

TCRdb reprocessed the 5' RACE reads via MiXCR and lists one record per CDR3 protein. The profile shows roughly 700,000 distinct CDR3 sequences, under 20% of them singletons. The sample comprised blood, either unsorted or a sorted T cell fraction (not recorded which). These receptors all stem from a male donor with ankylosing spondylitis.

This clonotype was seen many times. The chain uses TRBV10-2 and TRBJ2-7; 7 positions match TRBD1. V lost 9 bases and J lost 2; bases outside the gene matches: 10. CDR3 size: 14 residues. Germline V gene data show CDR1 as WSHSY and CDR2 as SAAADI. The CDR3 DNA sequence: TGCGCCAGTCGAAGACAGGGTTCGGCCTACGAGCAGTACTTC. This codes for CASRRQGSAYEQYF.

There are a few counts of this clonotype. The J gene is TRBJ1-2, the V gene TRBV12-3 or TRBV12-4; perhaps TRBD1 as D (6 bases). The CDR3 totals 13 residues. Trimming shortened V by 6 bases and J by 6 bases, and 14 bases separated the two germline ends. The CDR3: CASSPWGAHGYTF. Here the CDR3 DNA reads TGTGCCAGCAGCCCCTGGGGGGCTCATGGCTACACCTTC.

This chain links TRBV29-1 with TRBJ2-2, with 10 bases aligning to TRBD2. V gave up 1 base and J gave up 14 bases; unmatched junction bases: 1. Germline V lookup: CDR1 SQVTM, CDR2 ANQGSEA. The CDR3 spans 11 residues. For the CDR3, the DNA is TGCAGCGTTGAAGTAGCGGGAGGACTGTTTTTT. Translated: CSVEVAGGLFF.

This clonotype was seen only a few times. The chain combines TRBV20-1 with TRBJ1-1, with TRBD1 identical over 8 bases. The trim removed 6 bases at V and 6 bases at J, leaving 12 bases unmatched. Per germline, CDR1 DFQATT and CDR2 SNEGSKA (reference sequence). The CDR3 sequence is 14 residues long. The CDR3, as DNA: TGCAGTGCAGAAACCAGGGGGCTCGGTGCTGAAGCTTTCTTT. Translated, it gives CSAETRGLGAEAFF.

This clonotype was counted many times. Relative to the germline gene, one junction end is altered; a read error may explain this. This sequence joins TRBV11-2 and TRBJ2-7; 8 bases line up with TRBD1. This CDR3 region has 13 residues. Germline V lookup: CDR1 SGHAT, CDR2 FQNNGV. In DNA, the CDR3 is TGTGCCAGCAGCTCCGGGTTCGGACAGGGTGTTAACTTC. Protein product: CASSSGFGQGVNF.

This chain connects TRBV20-1 to TRBJ2-3; maybe TRBD2 (6 bases). Trimming left V 7 bases short and J 4 bases short, with 15 bases between. CDR1 is DFQATT, CDR2 SNEGSKA, per germline (reference sequence). CDR3 size: 13 residues. The CDR3: CSGGDSRADTQYF. DNA of the CDR3: TGCAGTGGAGGGGACTCCCGGGCAGATACGCAGTATTTT.

This clonotype was seen a few times. This rearrangement joins TRBV7-9 to TRBJ1-1; D not resolved. The CDR3 loop spans 17 amino acids. Trimming took 0 bases from V and 4 from J, leaving 18 bases between them. Germline V CDR1 and CDR2: SEHNR, FQNEAQ (reference sequence). This CDR3 is CASSLARVGNPATEAFF. For the CDR3, the DNA is TGTGCCAGCAGCTTAGCTAGGGTTGGGAACCCAGCCACTGAAGCTTTCTTT.

V and J are TRBV20-1 and TRBJ2-7; the match to TRBD2 covers 12 bases. Per the germline V gene, CDR1 is DFQATT and CDR2 is SNEGSKA (reference sequence). Trimming took 5 bases from V and 6 from J; bases not matched to a gene: 8. CDR3 size: 14 residues. The CDR3, as DNA: TGCAGTGCTCATCGACTAGCGGGAGTAAGCGAGCAGTACTTC. This codes for CSAHRLAGVSEQYF.

This clonotype has at least ten counts. The chain employs TRBV5-6 and TRBJ2-2, with TRBD1 matching over 9 bases. The trim removed 2 bases at V and 6 bases at J, leaving 2 bases unmatched. The CDR3 covers 14 residues. The V gene's germline CDR1 is SGHDT and CDR2 YYEEEE. The CDR3: CASSFGQGSGELFF. The CDR3 nucleotides read TGTGCCAGCAGCTTCGGACAGGGGTCCGGGGAGCTGTTTTTT.

This clonotype was detected once. A clone one base away is much larger, so this may be a read error. The genes are TRBV6-1 and TRBJ2-3; no firm D call. CDR1 is MNHNS, CDR2 SASEGT, per germline. The CDR3 has 13 amino acids. Trimming took off 6 bases at V and 1 base at J, with 8 bases between the two ends. The CDR3, as DNA: TGTGCCAGCAGAGTCCCGGGCACAGATACGCAGTATTTT. It encodes CASRVPGTDTQYF.

The chain couples TRBV6-2 or TRBV6-3 to TRBJ2-2; D perhaps matches TRBD2 (6 bases). The CDR3 has 15 amino acids. Germline CDR1 MNHEY, CDR2 SVGEGT. V lost 7 bases to trimming and J lost 6 bases, with 18 bases between them. CDR3 sequence reads: CASNRDSEGPGELFF. The DNA of the CDR3 is TGTGCCAGCAACCGGGACTCAGAGGGTCCCGGGGAGCTGTTTTTT.

This chain uses TRBV12-3 or TRBV12-4 with TRBJ2-1, with 11 bases that match TRBD1. V was pared by 5 bases and J by 6 bases, with 6 bases of the junction left unmatched. The CDR3 runs to 15 residues. CDR3 DNA: TGTGCCAGCAGTCTCACCGGGACAGGGGGCAATGAGCAGTTCTTC. Amino acids: CASSLTGTGGNEQFF.

The chain recombines TRBV20-1 with TRBJ2-4; D gene uncertain. This CDR3 spans 15 amino acids. V lost 3 bases to trimming and J lost 0 bases, with 12 bases between them. CDR1 is DFQATT, CDR2 SNEGSKA, per germline (reference sequence). The chain's CDR3 is CSASKQTLAKNIQYF. The CDR3 DNA reads TGCAGTGCTAGTAAACAGACCTTAGCCAAAAACATTCAGTACTTC.

This clonotype has a handful of counts. This chain's CDR3 is CASSQDLGDGETQYF. CDR3 bases: TGCGCCAGCAGCCAAGATTTGGGGGATGGAGAGACCCAGTACTTC. The V and J genes are TRBV4-3 and TRBJ2-5; possibly TRBD1 or TRBD2 for D (5 bases each). The CDR3 consists of 15 residues. Looked up from germline, CDR1 is LGHNA and CDR2 is YSLEER. Between the trimmed V and J ends, which lost 0 bases and 4 bases, there was a span of 12 bases.

This clonotype was seen a few times. The rearrangement links TRBV15 to TRBJ1-5, with unresolved D. The length of the CDR3 is 15 residues. The germline gives CDR1 LNHNV, CDR2 YYDKDF (reference sequence). V lost 3 bases to trimming and J lost 2 bases, with 11 bases between them. The chain's CDR3 is CATSSGWGGNQPQHF. CDR3 nucleotide sequence: TGTGCCACCAGCAGTGGGTGGGGTGGCAATCAGCCCCAGCATTTT.

The V and J genes are TRBV12-3 or TRBV12-4 and TRBJ2-7; TRBD2 matches at 7 bases. The ends lost 6 bases at V and 4 bases at J; junction bases unmatched: 21. The CDR3 is 18 residues long. The CDR3 loop reads CASSPRGGGLGSAYEQYF. In DNA form, the CDR3 reads TGTGCCAGCAGCCCACGCGGCGGGGGACTTGGTTCTGCATACGAGCAGTACTTC.

The chain employs TRBV3-1 and TRBJ2-3; D is perhaps TRBD1 (6 bases). The CDR3 contains 17 residues. The V gene lost 3 bases and the J gene lost 5 bases, with 21 bases spanning the gap. Germline loops: CDR1 LGHDT, CDR2 YNNKEL (reference sequence). The CDR3 DNA is TGTGCCAGCAGCCATGATCCCCGGCCACAGGGAAGAGATACGCAGTATTTT. This translates into CASSHDPRPQGRDTQYF.

This clonotype appeared a few times. The CDR3 sequence: CSVDRPGAPLDYGYTF. CDR3 sequence (DNA): TGCAGCGTTGACAGGCCAGGGGCACCCCTGGACTATGGCTACACCTTC. This chain uses TRBV29-1 with TRBJ1-2, with D possibly matching TRBD1 (6 bases). Trimming took 3 bases from V and 3 from J, leaving 20 bases between them. In germline, CDR1 is SQVTM, CDR2 ANQGSEA. The CDR3 has 16 amino acids.

The chain joins TRBV28 to TRBJ2-1, with 14 bases aligning to TRBD2. The CDR3 length is 15 residues. Trimming cost V 6 bases and J 4 bases; bases outside gene matches: 2. Germline lookup yields CDR1 MDHEN and CDR2 SYDVKM. In nucleotides, the CDR3 is TGTGCCAGCAGGACTAGCGGGGGGGCTTACAATGAGCAGTTCTTC. This encodes CASRTSGGAYNEQFF.

The chain employs TRBV20-1 and TRBJ1-5, with a tentative D call TRBD1 (6 bases). V lost 3 bases and J 4 bases, leaving 16 bases between the germline ends. CDR1 and CDR2 (germline): DFQATT, SNEGSKA (reference sequence). The CDR3 has 15 residues. For the CDR3, the DNA is TGCAGTGCTAGTAGCTCTAACAGGGAGAATCAGCCCCAGCATTTT. Its protein is CSASSSNRENQPQHF.

The gene calls are TRBV20-1 and TRBJ2-3, with 7 bases matching TRBD2. CDR1 is DFQATT, CDR2 SNEGSKA, per germline (reference sequence). The length of the CDR3 is 18 residues. J lost 1 base, V lost 6 bases, and 19 bases had no gene match. CDR3 sequence reads: CSAKTNSAGAGGTDTQYF. The CDR3 bases are TGCAGTGCCAAGACCAACTCGGCGGGCGCGGGAGGCACAGATACGCAGTATTTT.

This clonotype was counted a few times. In nucleotides, the CDR3 is TGTGCCAGCAGTCCCCGGGGGGGGGTTGATGAAAAACTGTTTTTT. Translated: CASSPRGGVDEKLFF. This chain connects TRBV2 to TRBJ1-4; D possibly corresponds to TRBD1 (5 bases). The CDR3 has 15 residues. The ends were cut back, 5 bases at V and 6 bases at J, with 16 bases in the middle. The germline V gene encodes CDR1 SNHLY and CDR2 FYNNEI. The full variable domain, completed using reference TRBV2 and TRBJ1-4, is EPEVTQTPSHQVTQMGQEVILRCVPISNHLYFYWYRQILGQKVEFLVSFYNNEISEKSEIFDDQFSVERPDGSNFTLKIRSTKLEDSAMYFCASSPRGGVDEKLFFGSGTQLSVL.

The rearrangement joins TRBV6-2 or TRBV6-3 to TRBJ2-7, with no clear D. Germline V gene sequence: CDR1 MNHEY, CDR2 SVGEGT. The CDR3 totals 16 residues. V was cut by 2 bases and J by 3 bases, with 17 bases left in between. The CDR3 is CASSYGYRQKYYEQYF. Here the CDR3 DNA reads TGTGCCAGCAGTTACGGGTATCGTCAGAAATACTACGAGCAGTACTTC.

Written as DNA, the CDR3 is TGCAGTGCAAAACAGGGGTGGGGCACAGATACGCAGTATTTT. As protein: CSAKQGWGTDTQYF. This chain uses TRBV20-1 with TRBJ2-3; 7 bases are shared with TRBD1. CDR3 size: 14 residues. CDR1 is DFQATT, CDR2 SNEGSKA, per germline (reference sequence). The J segment lost 1 base and the V segment lost 6 bases, leaving 7 bases of the junction unmatched.

This chain joins TRBV20-1 and TRBJ2-1; D is unresolved. V lost 1 base to trimming and J lost 4 bases, with 11 bases between them. Germline V gives CDR1 DFQATT, CDR2 SNEGSKA (reference sequence). The CDR3 has 14 residues. The DNA of the CDR3 is TGCAGTGCTAGAGCCAGGAGTACTTACAATGAGCAGTTCTTC. Residues: CSARARSTYNEQFF.

This chain uses TRBV30 with TRBJ1-1; D may be TRBD1 (5 bases). The V end lost 4 bases, the J end lost 3 bases, and 9 bases lay between the germline ends. The germline V gene encodes CDR1 GTSNPN and CDR2 SVGIG (reference sequence). This CDR3 comprises 12 residues. CDR3 in DNA: TGTGCCTGGAAGGAAGGGGACACTGAAGCTTTCTTT. Amino acids: CAWKEGDTEAFF. Full variable domain (rest looked up from reference TRBV30 and TRBJ1-1): SQTIHQWPATLVQPVGSPLSLECTVEGTSNPNLYWYRQAAGRGLQLLFYSVGIGQISSEVPQNLSASRPQDRQFILSSKKLLLSDSGFYLCAWKEGDTEAFFGQGTRLTVV.

V and J are TRBV12-3 or TRBV12-4 and TRBJ2-3, with D unclear. The CDR3 loop spans 15 amino acids. V was cut by 6 bases and J by 4 bases, with 17 bases left in between. The CDR3 nucleotides are TGTGCCAGCAGCCTCCCCGTGTTAGTGGCAGATACGCAGTATTTT. This codes for CASSLPVLVADTQYF.

This clonotype has only a few counts. The chain links TRBV7-8 to TRBJ2-7, with a tentative D call TRBD2 (7 bases). The CDR3 spans 15 residues. The V and J ends lost 0 bases and 2 bases respectively, with 11 bases between them. Per germline, CDR1 SGHVS and CDR2 FQNEAQ. The CDR3 reads CASSLAREGAYEQYF. The CDR3 nucleotides are TGTGCCAGCAGCTTAGCGAGGGAGGGGGCCTACGAGCAGTACTTC.

This clonotype appeared many times. The chain is built from TRBV10-3 and TRBJ2-3; D remains ambiguous. Trimming removed 4 bases at V and 4 bases at J, with 3 bases between. The germline V gene encodes CDR1 ENHRY and CDR2 SYGVKD. The CDR3 has 11 amino acids. CDR3 protein: CAISVADTQYF. The CDR3 coding sequence is TGTGCCATCAGTGTGGCAGATACGCAGTATTTT.

This chain links TRBV6-1 with TRBJ1-4; D gene unclear. CDR1 is MNHNS, CDR2 SASEGT, per germline. The CDR3 consists of 14 residues. The V and J ends lost 6 bases and 7 bases respectively, with 15 bases between them. CDR3 coding DNA: TGTGCCAGCAGAGACACGGGGTGGAGTGAAAAACTGTTTTTT. Translated, it gives CASRDTGWSEKLFF.

This clonotype was detected ten times or more. This chain links TRBV24-1 with TRBJ2-1; D is possibly TRBD1 or TRBD2 (5 bases each). CDR1 is KGHDR and CDR2 is SFDVKD in the germline V gene. The CDR3 sequence is 14 residues long. Trimming took 9 bases from V and 7 from J, leaving 18 bases between them. The CDR3 spells CATEDTFRGNEQFF. CDR3 in DNA: TGTGCCACCGAGGACACTTTCCGAGGGAATGAGCAGTTCTTC.